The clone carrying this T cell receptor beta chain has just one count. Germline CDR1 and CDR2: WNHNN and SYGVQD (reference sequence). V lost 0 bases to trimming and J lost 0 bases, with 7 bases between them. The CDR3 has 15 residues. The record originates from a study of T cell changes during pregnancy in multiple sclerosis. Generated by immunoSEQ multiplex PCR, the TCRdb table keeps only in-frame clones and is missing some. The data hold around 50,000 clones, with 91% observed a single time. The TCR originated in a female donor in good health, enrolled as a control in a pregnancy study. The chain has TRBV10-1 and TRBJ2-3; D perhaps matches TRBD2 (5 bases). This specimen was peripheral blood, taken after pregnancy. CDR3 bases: TGCGCCAGCAGTGAGTCACAGCGGAGCACAGATACGCAGTATTTT. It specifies CASSESQRSTDTQYF.